The 6 T cell receptor beta chains presented below share a single source sample, sequenced in a study of beta chain features in type 1 diabetes. The investigators reverse transcribed all of the isolated RNA, so they sequenced expressed TCRB transcripts. Clones were sequenced by immunoSEQ multiplex PCR, and TCRdb holds only the in-frame ones, with some missing. The repertoire holds about 360,000 clones, with around an eighth as singletons. Material for sequencing was naive CD4+ T cells from blood. The source of these receptors is a man aged 18 to 35 in good health.

The rearrangement joins TRBV7-2 to TRBJ2-1; TRBD2 aligns across 13 bases. Trimming cost V 5 bases and J 7 bases; bases outside gene matches: 2. Germline V gene sequence: CDR1 SGHTA, CDR2 FQGNSA. The CDR3 is 14 residues long. CDR3 nucleotide sequence: TGTGCCAGCAGCGTGGGACTAGCGGGGAATGAGCAGTTCTTC. Its protein product is CASSVGLAGNEQFF.

This clone has a handful of counts. The chain recombines TRBV7-2 with TRBJ1-2; possibly TRBD1 for D (6 bases). Germline V gives CDR1 SGHTA, CDR2 FQGNSA. The V gene lost 2 bases and the J gene lost 5 bases, with 18 bases spanning the gap. There are 16 residues in the CDR3. DNA of the CDR3: TGTGCCAGCAGCTTATCCTCGACAGGCGGAATTTATGGCTACACCTTC. Translation gives CASSLSSTGGIYGYTF.

This clone was counted between two and nine times. V usage is TRBV30 and J usage is TRBJ1-5, with 8 bases fitting TRBD1. In germline, CDR1 is GTSNPN, CDR2 SVGIG (reference sequence). This CDR3 is built from 13 residues. V was clipped by 2 bases and J by 6 bases; unmatched bases: 3. CDR3 sequence reads: CAWSSTGGQPQHF. In DNA, the CDR3 is TGTGCCTGGAGTAGTACAGGGGGTCAGCCCCAGCATTTT.

This rearrangement joins TRBV28 to TRBJ2-4, with D maybe TRBD2 (6 bases). Germline loops: CDR1 MDHEN, CDR2 SYDVKM. CDR3 length: 12 amino acids. V dropped 6 bases and J dropped 14 bases, with 17 bases sitting between them. The CDR3 region is CASSTTGSSEYF. The CDR3 nucleotides are TGTGCCAGCAGCACAACCGGGAGTTCGGAGTACTTC.

The chain is built from TRBV15 and TRBJ2-3; TRBD2 aligns across 8 bases. CDR1 and CDR2 (germline): LNHNV, YYDKDF (reference sequence). The J segment lost 8 bases and the V segment lost 3 bases, leaving 7 bases of the junction unmatched. This CDR3 is 14 amino acids long. CDR3 sequence (DNA): TGTGCCACCAGCAGGGACCCCGGGGGGGGTACGCAGTATTTT. It encodes CATSRDPGGGTQYF.

This clone was detected only a few times. This rearrangement joins TRBV7-2 to TRBJ1-2; 10 nucleotides agree with TRBD1. The CDR3 is 14 amino acids. The germline gives CDR1 SGHTA, CDR2 FQGNSA. After removal of 5 bases from V and 5 bases from J, the junction contained 5 bases not matched to a gene. Here the CDR3 DNA reads TGTGCCAGCAGCCCGAGGACAGGGGGGTATGGCTACACCTTC. As protein: CASSPRTGGYGYTF. Based on the CDR3 plus reference TRBV7-2 and TRBJ1-2, the full variable domain is GAGVSQSPSNKVTEKGKDVELRCDPISGHTALYWYRQSLGQGLEFLIYFQGNSAPDKSGLPSDRFSAERTGGSVSTLTIQRTQQEDSAVYLCASSPRTGGYGYTFGSGTRLTVV.